A selection of T cell receptor beta chains follows, all from one sample in a study of blood T cell repertoires in COVID-19. The protocol was immunoSEQ multiplex PCR, while the TCRdb copy is restricted to in-frame clones and leaves out a portion. The sample lists around 42,000 clones; approximately 82% were seen once. What was sequenced was peripheral blood. These receptors all stem from an elderly woman with acute or convalescent COVID-19. The CDR3 runs from the conserved cysteine through the conserved F or W. Each record gives: J gene, D gene, clone size, V gene, CDR3 DNA, CDR3 protein. D genes are given only for firm matches. Clone size, where shown, is once, few, many, or a class for clones that have expanded.

j_gene: TRBJ1-5
d_gene: NA
abundance: NA
v_gene: TRBV6-2/TRBV6-3
CDR3nt: TGTGCCAGCAGTGACCTTCCTCAGGGGAGAAGCAATCAGCCCCAGCATTTT
CDR3aa: CASSDLPQGRSNQPQHF

j_gene: TRBJ2-1
d_gene: TRBD2
abundance: NA
v_gene: TRBV6-2/TRBV6-3
CDR3nt: TGTGCCAGCAGTTACGCTGGCGGGGGGTTTGAGCAGTTCTTC
CDR3aa: CASSYAGGGFEQFF

j_gene: TRBJ1-2
d_gene: NA
abundance: NA
v_gene: TRBV3-1/TRBV3-2
CDR3nt: TGTGCCAGCAACCCCGGGACTGGCTATGGCTACACCTTC
CDR3aa: CASNPGTGYGYTF

j_gene: TRBJ2-6
d_gene: NA
abundance: NA
v_gene: TRBV2
CDR3nt: TGTGCCAGCAGTGAAGCGCGAGTTCGGCCAGGGGCCTCTGGGGCCAACGTCCTGACTTTC
CDR3aa: CASSEARVRPGASGANVLTF

j_gene: TRBJ1-4
d_gene: TRBD1
abundance: NA
v_gene: TRBV6-5
CDR3nt: TGTGCCAGCAGTTCCAACAGGGGGACTAATGAAAAACTGTTTTTT
CDR3aa: CASSSNRGTNEKLFF

j_gene: TRBJ2-3
d_gene: NA
abundance: NA
v_gene: TRBV5-1
CDR3nt: TGCGCCAGCAGCTCGGGGGTTAGCACAGATACGCAGTATTTT
CDR3aa: CASSSGVSTDTQYF

j_gene: TRBJ2-1
d_gene: NA
abundance: NA
v_gene: TRBV30
CDR3nt: TGTGCCTGGAAGAAGGTTGCCGGGGTACCCCAGTTCTTC
CDR3aa: CAWKKVAGVPQFF

j_gene: TRBJ1-2
d_gene: NA
abundance: NA
v_gene: TRBV11-2
CDR3nt: TGTGCCAGCAGCTTTACAACAGGGCGTAACTATGGCTACACCTTC
CDR3aa: CASSFTTGRNYGYTF

j_gene: TRBJ1-1
d_gene: NA
abundance: NA
v_gene: TRBV30
CDR3nt: TGTGCCTGGAGTCGGGTCAACACTGAAGCTTTCTTT
CDR3aa: CAWSRVNTEAFF

j_gene: TRBJ2-6
d_gene: NA
abundance: NA
v_gene: TRBV7-2
CDR3nt: TGTGCCAGCAGCTTACAAATGTCCTCTGGGGCCAACGTCCTGACTTTC
CDR3aa: CASSLQMSSGANVLTF

j_gene: TRBJ2-5
d_gene: TRBD2
abundance: NA
v_gene: TRBV7-7
CDR3nt: TGTGCTAGCAGCTTAAACGGGGGGGCCGCTGGGACCCAGTACTTC
CDR3aa: CASSLNGGAAGTQYF

j_gene: TRBJ1-4
d_gene: NA
abundance: NA
v_gene: TRBV29-1
CDR3nt: TGCAGCGTTGGGGGGGTTGCTAATGAAAAACTGTTTTTT
CDR3aa: CSVGGVANEKLFF

j_gene: TRBJ1-1
d_gene: TRBD1
abundance: NA
v_gene: TRBV7-3
CDR3nt: TGTGCCAGCAGTTCAGGGGGCTTGGATGAAGCTTTCTTT
CDR3aa: CASSSGGLDEAFF

j_gene: TRBJ2-1
d_gene: NA
abundance: NA
v_gene: TRBV6-5
CDR3nt: TGTGCCAGCAGGGCGTCGGGGACTAATGAGCAGTTCTTC
CDR3aa: CASRASGTNEQFF

j_gene: TRBJ1-6
d_gene: NA
abundance: NA
v_gene: TRBV3-1/TRBV3-2
CDR3nt: TGTGCCAGCAGCCCTACAGGGTCCTATAATTCACCCCTCCACTTT
CDR3aa: CASSPTGSYNSPLHF

j_gene: TRBJ1-5
d_gene: NA
abundance: NA
v_gene: TRBV2
CDR3nt: TGTGCCAGCAGCGGGGGGCATGGACAGCCCCAGCATTTT
CDR3aa: CASSGGHGQPQHF

j_gene: TRBJ2-7
d_gene: TRBD1
abundance: NA
v_gene: TRBV5-1
CDR3nt: TGCGCCAGCAGTACTGGACAGGGGGCGGACGAGCAGTACTTC
CDR3aa: CASSTGQGADEQYF

j_gene: TRBJ2-7
d_gene: NA
abundance: NA
v_gene: TRBV5-1
CDR3nt: TGCGCCAGCCACCTGGCGGGGTCCCACTACGAGCAGTACTTC
CDR3aa: CASHLAGSHYEQYF

j_gene: TRBJ2-5
d_gene: NA
abundance: NA
v_gene: TRBV6-1
CDR3nt: TGTGCCAGCAGCCCCGACACGAAAGAGACCCAGTACTTC
CDR3aa: CASSPDTKETQYF

j_gene: TRBJ1-6
d_gene: NA
abundance: few
v_gene: TRBV5-1
CDR3nt: TGCGCCAGCAGCTTGTCCCCCGGACAGCCGAATTCACCCCTCCACTTT
CDR3aa: CASSLSPGQPNSPLHF

j_gene: TRBJ1-6
d_gene: NA
abundance: NA
v_gene: TRBV7-9
CDR3nt: TGTGCCAGCAGCTCGACAAACAGACCGAATTCACCCCTCCACTTT
CDR3aa: CASSSTNRPNSPLHF

j_gene: TRBJ2-1
d_gene: TRBD1
abundance: NA
v_gene: TRBV5-1
CDR3nt: TGCGCCAGCAGCTTGTCGGGACAGGGGGCCAACAATGAGCAGTTCTTC
CDR3aa: CASSLSGQGANNEQFF

j_gene: TRBJ1-4
d_gene: NA
abundance: NA
v_gene: TRBV2
CDR3nt: TGTGCCAGCAGTGAAGCGCAACGGGCTAATGAAAAACTGTTTTTT
CDR3aa: CASSEAQRANEKLFF

j_gene: TRBJ2-7
d_gene: NA
abundance: once
v_gene: TRBV6-5
CDR3nt: TGTGCCAGCAGTTCCAACCGCGTTGGCTACGAGCAGTACTTC
CDR3aa: CASSSNRVGYEQYF

j_gene: TRBJ1-4
d_gene: NA
abundance: NA
v_gene: TRBV7-2
CDR3nt: TGTGCCAGCAGCCCTTGGCCTAATGAAAAACTGTTTTTT
CDR3aa: CASSPWPNEKLFF

j_gene: TRBJ1-4
d_gene: NA
abundance: NA
v_gene: TRBV14
CDR3nt: TGTGCCAGCAGCCAAGAAGACTCGGGGAATGAAAAACTGTTTTTT
CDR3aa: CASSQEDSGNEKLFF

j_gene: TRBJ2-1
d_gene: TRBD2
abundance: NA
v_gene: TRBV7-8
CDR3nt: TGTGCCAGCAGCCTTACTAGCGGACGAGAGCAGTTCTTC
CDR3aa: CASSLTSGREQFF

j_gene: TRBJ2-1
d_gene: TRBD2
abundance: NA
v_gene: TRBV3-1/TRBV3-2
CDR3nt: TGTGCCAGCCTAGCGGGGGGAGGTGAGCAGTTCTTC
CDR3aa: CASLAGGGEQFF

j_gene: TRBJ1-6
d_gene: TRBD1
abundance: few
v_gene: TRBV5-1
CDR3nt: TGCGCCAGCAGCTTACCGGGACAGGGTAATTCACCCCTCCACTTT
CDR3aa: CASSLPGQGNSPLHF

j_gene: TRBJ1-2
d_gene: NA
abundance: NA
v_gene: TRBV21-1
CDR3nt: TGTGCCAGCAGCAAAGCGGGGGGGGTAATCTATGGCTACACCTTC
CDR3aa: CASSKAGGVIYGYTF

j_gene: TRBJ2-1
d_gene: NA
abundance: few
v_gene: TRBV7-6
CDR3nt: TGTGCCAGCAGCCGGGACTTGGGGTACAATGAGCAGTTCTTC
CDR3aa: CASSRDLGYNEQFF

j_gene: TRBJ1-2
d_gene: NA
abundance: NA
v_gene: TRBV13
CDR3nt: TGTGCCAGCAGCTTTTACAGTACTAACTATGGCTACACCTTC
CDR3aa: CASSFYSTNYGYTF

j_gene: TRBJ1-3
d_gene: NA
abundance: NA
v_gene: TRBV12-5
CDR3nt: TGTGCTAGTGGAGACAGCTCTGGAAACACCATATATTTT
CDR3aa: CASGDSSGNTIYF

j_gene: TRBJ2-5
d_gene: NA
abundance: NA
v_gene: TRBV6-5
CDR3nt: TGTGCCAGCTTGGGGCGCCCGGAGACCCAGTACTTC
CDR3aa: CASLGRPETQYF

j_gene: TRBJ2-7
d_gene: TRBD2
abundance: NA
v_gene: TRBV18
CDR3nt: TGTGCCAGCTCACCCCCGAGCGGGACCTACGAGCAGTACTTC
CDR3aa: CASSPPSGTYEQYF

j_gene: TRBJ1-5
d_gene: TRBD1
abundance: NA
v_gene: TRBV4-1
CDR3nt: TGCGCCAGCAGCCCGGACAGGGTCAATCAGCCCCAGCATTTT
CDR3aa: CASSPDRVNQPQHF

j_gene: TRBJ1-5
d_gene: NA
abundance: NA
v_gene: TRBV19
CDR3nt: TGTGCCAGTAGTATAGCGAACAGGGCTGACGAGCCCCAGCATTTT
CDR3aa: CASSIANRADEPQHF

j_gene: TRBJ2-5
d_gene: TRBD2
abundance: NA
v_gene: TRBV28
CDR3nt: TGTGCCAGCAGCTCTCTAGCGGGGGGGCGGGTGGAGACCCAGTACTTC
CDR3aa: CASSSLAGGRVETQYF

j_gene: TRBJ2-7
d_gene: TRBD2
abundance: NA
v_gene: TRBV7-8
CDR3nt: TGTGCCAGCAGCTTATTCCCGAGCGGGGAGGGCTACGAGCAGTACTTC
CDR3aa: CASSLFPSGEGYEQYF

j_gene: TRBJ2-2
d_gene: NA
abundance: NA
v_gene: TRBV3-1/TRBV3-2
CDR3nt: TGTGCCAGCAGCAGGGGTGGCAACACCGGGGAGCTGTTTTTT
CDR3aa: CASSRGGNTGELFF

j_gene: TRBJ1-5
d_gene: NA
abundance: NA
v_gene: TRBV2
CDR3nt: TGTGCCAGCAGTGAGCTCGCAGGGCAGGCCCAGCATTTT
CDR3aa: CASSELAGQAQHF

j_gene: TRBJ2-3
d_gene: NA
abundance: NA
v_gene: TRBV7-2
CDR3nt: TGTGCCAGCAGCCCCTCCCGGGCAGATACGCAGTATTTT
CDR3aa: CASSPSRADTQYF

j_gene: TRBJ2-5
d_gene: TRBD2
abundance: NA
v_gene: TRBV5-1
CDR3nt: TGCGCCAGCAGCCCCGGGGGGGCCGAGGAGACCCAGTACTTC
CDR3aa: CASSPGGAEETQYF

j_gene: TRBJ2-3
d_gene: TRBD1
abundance: NA
v_gene: TRBV11-3
CDR3nt: TGTGCCAGCAGCCCACGACAGGGGAGTACAGATACGCAGTATTTT
CDR3aa: CASSPRQGSTDTQYF

j_gene: TRBJ1-3
d_gene: NA
abundance: few
v_gene: TRBV4-3
CDR3nt: TGCGCCAGCAGCCAAGACCTCTACTCTGGAAACACCATATATTTT
CDR3aa: CASSQDLYSGNTIYF

j_gene: TRBJ1-5
d_gene: NA
abundance: NA
v_gene: TRBV6-2/TRBV6-3
CDR3nt: TGTGCCAGCAGTTACGGTCTGGGGGCGACCCAGCATTTT
CDR3aa: CASSYGLGATQHF

j_gene: TRBJ1-6
d_gene: NA
abundance: NA
v_gene: TRBV12-3/TRBV12-4
CDR3nt: TGTGCCAGCAGTCTAACAGGGAACTCACCCCTCCACTTT
CDR3aa: CASSLTGNSPLHF

j_gene: TRBJ1-5
d_gene: NA
abundance: once
v_gene: TRBV28
CDR3nt: TGTGCCAGCAGTTCGCAGGGATTGCGCAATCAGCCCCAGCATTTT
CDR3aa: CASSSQGLRNQPQHF

j_gene: TRBJ2-7
d_gene: NA
abundance: few
v_gene: TRBV6-1
CDR3nt: TGTGCCAGCAGTGAAATGGGTACTACGTGGCAGTACTTC
CDR3aa: CASSEMGTTWQYF

j_gene: TRBJ1-1
d_gene: NA
abundance: once
v_gene: TRBV29-1
CDR3nt: TGCAGCGTTGAACCCGAGGGCACTGAAGCTTTCTTT
CDR3aa: CSVEPEGTEAFF

j_gene: TRBJ2-7
d_gene: TRBD1
abundance: few
v_gene: TRBV30
CDR3nt: TGTGCCTGGAGGACAGGGTTCTACGAGCAGTACTTC
CDR3aa: CAWRTGFYEQYF

j_gene: TRBJ1-2
d_gene: TRBD1
abundance: NA
v_gene: TRBV4-3
CDR3nt: TGCGCCAGCAGCCATGCGGGGAGGACAGGCTATGGCTACACCTTC
CDR3aa: CASSHAGRTGYGYTF

j_gene: TRBJ1-1
d_gene: NA
abundance: NA
v_gene: TRBV5-4
CDR3nt: TGTGCCAGCAGCTTGATGGGGGCCCCTGAAGCTTTCTTT
CDR3aa: CASSLMGAPEAFF

j_gene: TRBJ1-6
d_gene: NA
abundance: NA
v_gene: TRBV5-1
CDR3nt: TGCGCCAGCAGCTTGCCAGGGGCTAATTCACCCCTCCACTTT
CDR3aa: CASSLPGANSPLHF

j_gene: TRBJ1-1
d_gene: TRBD1
abundance: few
v_gene: TRBV7-2
CDR3nt: TGTGCCAGCAGTTACGGACAGGGGGCTACTGAAGCTTTCTTT
CDR3aa: CASSYGQGATEAFF

j_gene: TRBJ2-1
d_gene: TRBD2
abundance: NA
v_gene: TRBV5-1
CDR3nt: TGCGCCAGCAGCTTGGGTGCGGGGGATGAGCAGTTCTTC
CDR3aa: CASSLGAGDEQFF

j_gene: TRBJ1-6
d_gene: NA
abundance: NA
v_gene: TRBV18
CDR3nt: TGTGCCAGCTCACCTTCTGGAGCAGCCAATAATTCACCCCTCCACTTT
CDR3aa: CASSPSGAANNSPLHF

j_gene: TRBJ2-5
d_gene: TRBD1
abundance: NA
v_gene: TRBV11-3
CDR3nt: TGTGCCAGCAGCTTAGGGTGGGGACAGGGGACGGAGACCCAGTACTTC
CDR3aa: CASSLGWGQGTETQYF

j_gene: TRBJ1-2
d_gene: NA
abundance: NA
v_gene: TRBV7-9
CDR3nt: TGTGCCAGCAGTCTCCCGGGTACCTATGGCTACACCTTC
CDR3aa: CASSLPGTYGYTF

j_gene: TRBJ2-7
d_gene: NA
abundance: NA
v_gene: TRBV30
CDR3nt: TGTGCCTGGAGTGGACGGGAGGAGCAGTACTTC
CDR3aa: CAWSGREEQYF